A single sample gave rise to the 2 T cell receptor beta chains below, sequenced in a study of T cell responses to AZD1222 COVID-19 vaccine. Measured with immunoSEQ multiplex PCR; TCRdb has only the in-frame clones, and not every one. Among approximately 150,000 clones listed, approximately 88% were seen once. The sample was peripheral blood, taken on day 0 of AZD1222 vaccination. The source is an adult in good health.

In its sample, this clone was seen once. The V call is TRBV9, the J call TRBJ1-6; tentatively, D is TRBD1 (6 bases). The V end lost 6 bases, the J end lost 7 bases, and 14 bases lay between the germline ends. Germline V CDR1 and CDR2: SGDLS, YYNGEE. The CDR3 contains 14 residues. The CDR3 region is CASNQGHLNSPLHF. CDR3 DNA sequence: TGTGCCAGCAATCAGGGACACCTAAATTCACCCCTCCACTTT.

This clone was observed once. The J gene is TRBJ2-7, the V gene TRBV11-2; either TRBD1 or TRBD2 may fit D (5 bases each). The length of the CDR3 is 15 residues. CDR1 SGHAT and CDR2 FQNNGV come from the germline V gene. V lost 2 bases and J lost 1, with 12 bases in between. The CDR3 DNA reads as TGTGCCAGCAGCTTACACGGGACCCAATCCTACGAGCAGTACTTC. It encodes CASSLHGTQSYEQYF.